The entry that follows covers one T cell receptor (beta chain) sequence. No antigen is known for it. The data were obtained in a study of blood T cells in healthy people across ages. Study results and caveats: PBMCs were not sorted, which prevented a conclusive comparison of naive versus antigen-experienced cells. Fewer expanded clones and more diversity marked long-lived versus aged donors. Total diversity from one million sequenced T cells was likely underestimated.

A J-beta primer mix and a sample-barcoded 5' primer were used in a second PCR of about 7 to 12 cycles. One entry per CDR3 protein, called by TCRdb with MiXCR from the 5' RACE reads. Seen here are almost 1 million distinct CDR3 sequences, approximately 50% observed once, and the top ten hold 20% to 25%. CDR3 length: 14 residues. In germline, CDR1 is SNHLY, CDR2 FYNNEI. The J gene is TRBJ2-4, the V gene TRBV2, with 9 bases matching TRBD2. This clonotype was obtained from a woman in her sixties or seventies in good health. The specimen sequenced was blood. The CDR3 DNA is TGTGCTAGCCGGGCGGGAGGGCCCTCGAACATTCAGTACTTC. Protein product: CASRAGGPSNIQYF.